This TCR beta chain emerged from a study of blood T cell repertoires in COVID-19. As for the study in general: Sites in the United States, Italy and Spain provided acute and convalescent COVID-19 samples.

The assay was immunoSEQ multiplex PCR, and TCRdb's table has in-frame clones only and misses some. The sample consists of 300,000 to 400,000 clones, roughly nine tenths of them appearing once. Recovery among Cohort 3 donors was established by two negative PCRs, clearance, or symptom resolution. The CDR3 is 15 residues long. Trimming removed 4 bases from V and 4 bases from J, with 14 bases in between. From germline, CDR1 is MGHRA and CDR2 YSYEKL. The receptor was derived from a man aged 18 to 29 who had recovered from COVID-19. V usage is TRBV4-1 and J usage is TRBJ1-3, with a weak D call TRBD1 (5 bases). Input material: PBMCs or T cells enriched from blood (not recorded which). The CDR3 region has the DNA TGCGCCAGCAGCCCCGGGCCTCAGGGAGGAAACACCATATATTTT. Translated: CASSPGPQGGNTIYF.